This paragraph reports one T cell receptor (beta chain). Its antigen is unknown. The entry originates in a study of cytomegalovirus exposure and HLA in healthy donors. Study results and limitations: Investigators reported 150 to 200 TCR beta chains as tied to cytomegalovirus. Most TCR sequences proved rare, with some public TCRs found in many donors. Testing in vitro showed a few CMV-associated chains specific for CMV antigens. Both high specificity and high sensitivity reportedly marked the classifier's diagnosis of cytomegalovirus status.

The method was immunoSEQ multiplex PCR; TCRdb's version includes in-frame clones alone and lacks a portion of them. The data contain under 110,000 clones, 88% of them seen just once; the ten biggest clones take up 1.5% to 2%. Germline assignment: CDR1 SQVTM and CDR2 ANQGSEA. V was shortened by 7 bases and J by 0 bases, with 9 bases between the two germline ends. This CDR3 contains 13 residues. The chain couples TRBV29-1 to TRBJ1-4, with D possibly being TRBD1 (5 bases). This TCR was sampled from a woman younger than 35 in good health and CMV-seropositive. What was sequenced was PBMCs. The CDR3: CSASTATNEKLFF. CDR3 DNA sequence: TGCAGCGCATCGACAGCAACTAATGAAAAACTGTTTTTT.